Below are 17 T cell receptor beta chains sequenced from a single sample in a study of blood T cell repertoires in COVID-19. Sequencing used immunoSEQ multiplex PCR; TCRdb keeps in-frame clones, though not all of them. The sample lists 300,000 or so clones; approximately 91% were seen once. Sequencing was done on a sample of peripheral blood. The source is a woman under 40 with COVID-19, enrolled during active disease.

CDR3 bases: TGTGCCAGCAGCTCACAGGGACCCTACGAGCAGTACTTC. Translating gives CASSSQGPYEQYF. This chain joins TRBV5-4 and TRBJ2-7; D is possibly TRBD1 (6 bases). V was shortened by 3 bases and J by 2 bases, with 9 bases between the two germline ends. This CDR3 has 13 amino acids. Germline CDR1 SGHNT, CDR2 YYREEE (reference sequence).

This clone was counted once. J is TRBJ1-1 and V is TRBV28; TRBD1 is a possible D gene (5 bases). The V and J ends lost 3 bases and 1 base respectively, with 12 bases between them. The CDR3 spans 15 residues. The germline V gene has CDR1 MDHEN and CDR2 SYDVKM. The DNA of the CDR3 is TGTGCCAGCAGTTTGTTACAGGCTACGAACACTGAAGCTTTCTTT. Protein product: CASSLLQATNTEAFF. Based on the CDR3 plus reference TRBV28 and TRBJ1-1, the full variable domain is DVKVTQSSRYLVKRTGEKVFLECVQDMDHENMFWYRQDPGLGLRLIYFSYDVKMKEKGDIPEGYSVSREKKERFSLILESASTNQTSMYLCASSLLQATNTEAFFGQGTRLTVV.

This clone came up a few times. This rearrangement joins TRBV10-3 to TRBJ2-2, with D hard to call. With 4 bases removed from V and 2 bases from J, the gap between germline ends came to 5 bases. From germline, CDR1 is ENHRY and CDR2 SYGVKD. The CDR3 runs 13 residues. DNA for the CDR3: TGTGCCATCAGTGTCAGTAACACCGGGGAGCTGTTTTTT. It codes for CAISVSNTGELFF.

The rearrangement uses TRBV9 and TRBJ2-3; weak D call: TRBD1 (5 bases). Trimming removed 0 bases from V and 6 bases from J, with 17 bases in between. The CDR3 consists of 16 residues. CDR1 and CDR2 from the germline V gene are SGDLS and YYNGEE. CDR3 DNA sequence: TGTGCCAGCAGCGTAGGGGTTGGGGCCTACTCCGATACGCAGTATTTT. This sequence encodes CASSVGVGAYSDTQYF.

The chain has TRBV9 and TRBJ2-3; tentatively, D is TRBD2 (6 bases). CDR1 SGDLS and CDR2 YYNGEE come from the germline V gene. This CDR3 is 15 amino acids long. V lost 0 bases, J lost 0 bases, and 8 bases lay in between. CDR3 region: CASSVEGTSTDTQYF. The CDR3 region has the DNA TGTGCCAGCAGCGTAGAGGGGACTAGCACAGATACGCAGTATTTT.

The chain couples TRBV6-6 to TRBJ1-3; 8 bases are shared with TRBD1. This CDR3 region has 18 residues. The ends lost 5 bases at V and 2 bases at J; junction bases unmatched: 14. Per the germline V gene, CDR1 is MNHNY and CDR2 is SVGAGI (reference sequence). The CDR3 coding sequence is TGTGCCAGCAGTCAACAGAACAGGGGGGTAAGACCTGGAAACACCATATATTTT. This sequence encodes CASSQQNRGVRPGNTIYF.

The chain links TRBV5-4 to TRBJ2-5, with 13 nucleotides matching TRBD2. V lost 4 bases and J lost 5; bases outside the gene matches: 8. This CDR3 spans 16 amino acids. Germline V lookup: CDR1 SGHNT, CDR2 YYREEE (reference sequence). The CDR3 loop is CASSPRTSGSGETQYF. The CDR3 DNA is TGTGCCAGCAGCCCCCGGACTAGCGGGAGTGGGGAGACCCAGTACTTC.

This chain links TRBV6-2 or TRBV6-3 with TRBJ1-1; weak D call: TRBD1 (5 bases). Germline CDR1 reads MNHEY; CDR2 reads SVGEGT. V dropped 6 bases and J dropped 1 base, with 12 bases sitting between them. The CDR3 runs 14 residues. The CDR3 DNA reads as TGTGCCAGCAGCAGGAGGGGTGGGAACACTGAAGCTTTCTTT. Protein sequence: CASSRRGGNTEAFF.

The chain is built from TRBV29-1 and TRBJ1-1, with D perhaps matching TRBD1 (6 bases). Germline CDR1 is SQVTM and CDR2 is ANQGSEA. The V gene lost 4 bases and the J gene lost 3 bases, with 12 bases spanning the gap. The CDR3 consists of 13 residues. The CDR3 coding sequence is TGCAGCGTTGGTGGACCAGGGGACACTGAAGCTTTCTTT. Translation gives CSVGGPGDTEAFF.

This clone showed up just once. This chain's CDR3 is CASSWGLAVDEQFF. The CDR3 nucleotides are TGCGCCAGCAGCTGGGGACTGGCCGTGGATGAGCAGTTCTTC. V and J are TRBV5-1 and TRBJ2-1, with D tentatively TRBD2 (6 bases). This CDR3 spans 14 amino acids. V was shortened by 3 bases and J by 8 bases, with 15 bases between the two germline ends. Germline V gene lookup returns CDR1 SGHRS and CDR2 YFSETQ. Full variable domain (rest looked up from reference TRBV5-1 and TRBJ2-1): KAGVTQTPRYLIKTRGQQVTLSCSPISGHRSVSWYQQTPGQGLQFLFEYFSETQRNKGNFPGRFSGRQFSNSRSEMNVSTLELGDSALYLCASSWGLAVDEQFFGPGTRLTVL.

The CDR3 protein is CASSLWQGRTDTQYF. The CDR3 DNA follows: TGTGCCAGCAGTTTATGGCAGGGGAGAACAGATACGCAGTATTTT. The chain carries TRBV27 and TRBJ2-3; possible D gene TRBD1, 6 bases. There are 15 residues in the CDR3. Germline V CDR1 and CDR2: MNHEY, SMNVEV (reference sequence). Trimming took 1 base from V and 3 from J, leaving 11 bases between them.

V is TRBV2 and J is TRBJ2-7, with 10 bases lining up with TRBD1. Germline V gives CDR1 SNHLY, CDR2 FYNNEI. Trimming took 11 bases from V and 6 from J; bases not matched to a gene: 16. This CDR3 spans 15 amino acids. The CDR3: CAGLLSGTGAIEQYF. Written as DNA, the CDR3 is TGTGCCGGACTACTTTCCGGGACAGGGGCGATCGAGCAGTACTTC.

The rearrangement joins TRBV19 to TRBJ2-4; 13 bases fit TRBD2. V dropped 5 bases and J dropped 0; count of bases not matched to a gene: 16. Per germline, CDR1 LNHDA and CDR2 SQIVND (reference sequence). The CDR3 runs to 21 residues. This CDR3 is CASSLGLAGDSQPLAKNIQYF. CDR3 DNA sequence: TGTGCCAGTAGTTTAGGACTAGCGGGGGACTCTCAACCTCTAGCCAAAAACATTCAGTACTTC.

The sample holds one count of this clone. The rearrangement joins TRBV5-4 to TRBJ1-1, with 8 nucleotides matching TRBD1. This CDR3 is 14 amino acids long. CDR1 is SGHNT, CDR2 YYREEE, per germline (reference sequence). J lost 6 bases, V lost 4 bases, and 8 bases had no gene match. The CDR3 DNA sequence: TGTGCCAGCAGCCGGACAGGGCAGGCCGCTGAAGCTTTCTTT. Amino acids: CASSRTGQAAEAFF.

The V gene is TRBV28, the J gene TRBJ2-3, with TRBD1 matching over 9 bases. V dropped 7 bases and J dropped 0; count of bases not matched to a gene: 8. This CDR3 is built from 16 residues. From germline, CDR1 is MDHEN and CDR2 SYDVKM. CDR3 sequence: CASNDGTGTSTDTQYF. CDR3 nucleotide sequence: TGTGCCAGCAATGATGGGACAGGGACTAGCACAGATACGCAGTATTTT. Drawing the rest from reference TRBV28 and TRBJ2-3, the complete variable domain is DVKVTQSSRYLVKRTGEKVFLECVQDMDHENMFWYRQDPGLGLRLIYFSYDVKMKEKGDIPEGYSVSREKKERFSLILESASTNQTSMYLCASNDGTGTSTDTQYFGPGTRLTVL.

The genes are TRBV7-9 and TRBJ1-6; D not resolved. Trimming took 2 bases from V and 8 from J, leaving 10 bases between them. The V gene's germline CDR1 is SEHNR and CDR2 FQNEAQ (reference sequence). The CDR3 sequence is 14 residues long. CDR3 nucleotide sequence: TGTGCCAGCAGCTTAACGGCAGAGGATTCACCCCTCCACTTT. As protein: CASSLTAEDSPLHF.

The V and J genes are TRBV2 and TRBJ2-3; 7 bases line up with TRBD1. This CDR3 contains 14 residues. The J segment lost 6 bases and the V segment lost 4 bases, leaving 7 bases of the junction unmatched. Germline loops: CDR1 SNHLY, CDR2 FYNNEI. The CDR3 is CASSAQTGTDTQYF. CDR3 coding DNA: TGTGCCAGCAGTGCCCAGACAGGGACCGATACGCAGTATTTT.